What follows are 19 T cell receptor beta chains derived from one specimen sequenced in a study of patients and donors after allogeneic stem cell transplantation. MiXCR, run by TCRdb on the RT-PCR reads, gives a single entry per CDR3 protein. The repertoire holds about 100,000 distinct CDR3 sequences, with 35% to 45% as singletons. Sequencing was carried out using blood, either unsorted or a sorted T cell fraction (not recorded which). All receptors come from a human donor who was either an allogeneic HSCT recipient or a stem cell or donor lymphocyte infusion donor (not recorded which). It is not recorded whose cells these are; they may come from a transplant donor.

This clonotype was detected only a few times. The chain uses TRBV29-1 and TRBJ1-2, with TRBD1 matching over 10 bases. The V gene's germline CDR1 is SQVTM and CDR2 ANQGSEA. The CDR3 contains 14 residues. V trimming: 7 bases; J trimming: 3 bases; junction bases outside the gene matches: 8. This chain's CDR3 is CSAKGQGRDYGYTF. The CDR3 region has the DNA TGCAGCGCCAAGGGACAGGGGAGGGACTATGGCTACACCTTC.

This chain links TRBV4-3 with TRBJ2-1; 10 bases line up with TRBD2. Germline V gives CDR1 LGHNA, CDR2 YSLEER. The CDR3 has 15 residues. Germline trimming cut 4 bases from V and 3 bases from J; bases unmatched to any gene: 3. CDR3 protein: CASSPGTSDYNEQFF. For the CDR3, the DNA is TGCGCCAGCAGCCCCGGGACTAGCGACTACAATGAGCAGTTCTTC.

This clonotype turned up a few times. V gene TRBV24-1 combines with J gene TRBJ2-7; 8 bases are a match to TRBD2. CDR3 length: 13 amino acids. Losses at the gene ends were 0 bases for V and 9 bases for J; bases not matched to a gene: 3. CDR1 is KGHDR, CDR2 SFDVKD, per germline. The CDR3 spells CATSDLSGGRQYF. In nucleotides, the CDR3 is TGTGCCACCAGTGATTTGTCGGGAGGGAGGCAGTACTTC.

The chain uses TRBV5-1 and TRBJ2-2; no firm D call. This CDR3 region has 11 residues. Trimming removed 7 bases from V and 5 bases from J, with 6 bases in between. Germline CDR1 is SGHRS and CDR2 is YFSETQ. In DNA, the CDR3 is TGCGCCAGCCTCCCGACCGGGGAGCTGTTTTTT. It specifies CASLPTGELFF.

The gene calls are TRBV7-8 and TRBJ1-1; TRBD1 matches 10 bases. J was trimmed by 8 bases and V by 5 bases; bases with no gene match: 11. Germline V gene sequence: CDR1 SGHVS, CDR2 FQNEAQ. This CDR3 is 15 amino acids long. The CDR3 loop is CASSLYRDRGFEAFF. DNA of the CDR3: TGTGCCAGCAGCCTTTACCGGGACAGGGGCTTCGAAGCTTTCTTT.

This clonotype appeared a few times. This sequence joins TRBV28 and TRBJ1-1, with D tentatively TRBD1 (6 bases). Germline V gene lookup returns CDR1 MDHEN and CDR2 SYDVKM. Trimming took 2 bases from V and 8 from J, leaving 12 bases between them. The CDR3 length is 13 residues. The CDR3 nucleotides read TGTGCCAGCAGTTTACAGGGGCAACGAGAAGCTTTCTTT. Encoded protein: CASSLQGQREAFF.

The rearrangement links TRBV27 to TRBJ1-2, with unresolved D. V was pared by 4 bases and J by 2 bases, with 11 bases between. The CDR3 is made up of 14 amino acids. Germline V gene data show CDR1 as MNHEY and CDR2 as SMNVEV (reference sequence). CDR3 loop: CASSYLGQNYGYTF. The CDR3 nucleotides are TGTGCCAGCAGTTATCTAGGGCAGAACTATGGCTACACCTTC.

A note on this clonotype: The junction departs from the called germline gene at one end, perhaps through a read error. This chain connects TRBV7-7 to TRBJ2-5; tentative D call: TRBD1 (5 bases). This CDR3 comprises 14 residues. Germline V CDR1 and CDR2: SSHAT, FNYEAQ (reference sequence). The DNA for the CDR3 is TGTGCTAGCAGCTTCTCCTCATCAGGGGAGACCCAGTACTTC. Translating gives CASSFSSSGETQYF.

This clonotype has a single count. V usage is TRBV20-1 and J usage is TRBJ2-3, with D possibly matching TRBD2 (6 bases). With 6 bases removed from V and 3 bases from J, the gap between germline ends came to 16 bases. This CDR3 region has 14 residues. Germline assignment: CDR1 DFQATT and CDR2 SNEGSKA (reference sequence). CDR3 amino acids: CSATYGRRTDTQYF. CDR3 nucleotides: TGCAGTGCAACCTACGGGAGAAGGACAGATACGCAGTATTTT.

The chain is built from TRBV6-6 and TRBJ1-5; TRBD1 matches at 7 bases. Trimming took 6 bases from V and 5 from J; bases not matched to a gene: 4. Germline CDR1 MNHNY, CDR2 SVGAGI (reference sequence). CDR3 length: 13 amino acids. This CDR3 reads CASRKTGDQPQHF. Written as DNA, the CDR3 is TGTGCCAGCAGAAAAACAGGGGATCAGCCCCAGCATTTT.

CDR3: CASSFEGSGTEAFF. The CDR3 DNA reads TGTGCCAGCAGCTTTGAAGGTTCAGGCACTGAAGCTTTCTTT. V is TRBV13 and J is TRBJ1-1; D remains unclear. Germline CDR1 is PRHDT and CDR2 is FYEKMQ (reference sequence). The CDR3 length is 14 residues. Trimming removed 3 bases at V and 4 bases at J, with 12 bases between. The variable domain in full, with the rest retrieved from reference TRBV13 and TRBJ1-1, is AAGVIQSPRHLIKEKRETATLKCYPIPRHDTVYWYQQGPGQDPQFLISFYEKMQSDKGSIPDRFSAQQFSDYHSELNMSSLELGDSALYFCASSFEGSGTEAFFGQGTRLTVV.

This sequence joins TRBV6-1 and TRBJ2-1; no definite D call. Germline CDR1 reads MNHNS; CDR2 reads SASEGT. V lost 8 bases and J lost 4, with 24 bases in between. The CDR3 totals 17 residues. The DNA of the CDR3 is TGTGCCAGCGCAACCCTCAAAGACTGGGGAAGGTACAATGAGCAGTTCTTC. Translation gives CASATLKDWGRYNEQFF.

This clonotype was counted a few times. The genes are TRBV12-3 or TRBV12-4 and TRBJ1-6; 9 nucleotides agree with TRBD1. V gave up 0 bases and J gave up 8 bases; unmatched junction bases: 2. The CDR3 totals 15 residues. The CDR3 loop is CASSLATGGDSPLHF. CDR3 DNA: TGTGCCAGCAGTTTAGCGACAGGGGGGGATTCACCCCTCCACTTT.

Remarks on this clonotype: At one boundary the junction diverges from the germline segment, which might be a read error. The V call is TRBV7-9, the J call TRBJ1-4, with D unresolved. CDR1 is SEHNR, CDR2 FQNEAQ, per germline (reference sequence). CDR3 length: 14 residues. CDR3 region: CASILDSPNEKLFF. In nucleotides, the CDR3 is TGTGCCAGCATCTTAGATAGCCCAAATGAAAAACTGTTTTTT. Variable domain in full (rest from reference TRBV7-9 and TRBJ1-4): DTGVSQNPRHKITKRGQNVTFRCDPISEHNRLYWYRQTLGQGPEFLTYFQNEAQLEKSRLLSDRFSAERPKGSFSTLEIQRTEQGDSAMYLCASILDSPNEKLFFGSGTQLSVL.

V usage is TRBV6-5 and J usage is TRBJ2-7, with TRBD2 matching over 7 bases. The CDR3 totals 15 residues. Germline V CDR1 and CDR2: MNHEY, SVGAGI. V lost 3 bases, J lost 2 bases, and 7 bases stayed unmatched. As DNA, the CDR3 is TGTGCCAGCAGTTATTCATCTAGCGGAACCTACGAGCAGTACTTC. Translation gives CASSYSSSGTYEQYF.

This clonotype was observed many times. J is TRBJ2-3 and V is TRBV6-2 or TRBV6-3, with 13 bases aligning to TRBD2. CDR1 is MNHEY and CDR2 is SVGEGT in the germline V gene. With 6 bases clipped from V and 0 bases from J, the junction kept 3 bases outside the gene matches. There are 16 residues in the CDR3. The CDR3, as DNA: TGTGCCAGCAGAACGGGACTAGCGGGAAGCACAGATACGCAGTATTTT. Encoded protein: CASRTGLAGSTDTQYF.

The V call is TRBV30, the J call TRBJ1-1, with D unresolved. V was clipped by 2 bases and J by 4 bases, with 8 bases between them. Per the germline V gene, CDR1 is GTSNPN and CDR2 is SVGIG (reference sequence). CDR3 length: 12 residues. The CDR3 coding sequence is TGTGCCTGGAGTCTCCAGGCCACTGAAGCTTTCTTT. Translated: CAWSLQATEAFF.

The CDR3: CASSLADRIGNTIYF. The DNA of the CDR3 is TGTGCCAGCAGTTTAGCGGACCGTATCGGAAACACCATATATTTT. J is TRBJ1-3 and V is TRBV12-3 or TRBV12-4; D not certain. V gave up 0 bases and J gave up 4 bases, with 10 bases separating them. The length of the CDR3 is 15 residues.

This clonotype turned up a few times. This rearrangement joins TRBV5-6 to TRBJ1-2; 12 positions agree with TRBD1. This CDR3 region has 16 residues. The germline V gene encodes CDR1 SGHDT and CDR2 YYEEEE. Germline trimming cut 1 base from V and 3 bases from J; bases unmatched to any gene: 4. CDR3 coding DNA: TGTGCCAGCAGCTTGATCCGGGACAGGGGGCACTATGGCTACACCTTC. Its translation: CASSLIRDRGHYGYTF. The full variable domain, rest sourced from reference TRBV5-6 and TRBJ1-2, is DAGVTQSPTHLIKTRGQQVTLRCSPKSGHDTVSWYQQALGQGPQFIFQYYEEEERQRGNFPDRFSGHQFPNYSSELNVNALLLGDSALYLCASSLIRDRGHYGYTFGSGTRLTVV.